The 28 T cell receptor beta chains below all came from one sample that was sequenced in a study of T-cell memory formation after mild COVID-19. From the 5' RACE reads, TCRdb called clonotypes with MiXCR, one entry per CDR3 protein. The sample yields more than 400,000 distinct CDR3 sequences, about 20% seen once. The sequencing input was PBMCs or a T cell subset sorted from them (not recorded which). These receptors came from an adult woman who had mild COVID-19 (a few samples of this study predate the infection). Cell type and time point are not known.

This clonotype has just a few counts. The V and J genes are TRBV27 and TRBJ2-5; a weak D match, TRBD2 (7 bases). The ends were cut back, 3 bases at V and 5 bases at J, with 16 bases in the middle. The CDR3 is 15 amino acids. Looked up from germline, CDR1 is MNHEY and CDR2 is SMNVEV (reference sequence). The CDR3 loop is CASSLLRGGRETQYF. The CDR3 DNA follows: TGTGCCAGCAGTTTGCTGAGGGGGGGGCGGGAGACCCAGTACTTC.

The CDR3 DNA follows: TGTGCCAGCAGCTCCGACAGGCGAAGCACCTACGAGCAGTACTTC. Translating it yields CASSSDRRSTYEQYF. V and J are TRBV7-8 and TRBJ2-7; weak D call: TRBD1 (6 bases). The length of the CDR3 is 15 residues. Germline V gene lookup returns CDR1 SGHVS and CDR2 FQNEAQ. V shed 4 bases and J shed 2 bases, with 15 bases lying between them. The full variable domain, its missing parts supplied by reference TRBV7-8 and TRBJ2-7, is GAGVSQSPRYKVAKRGQDVALRCDPISGHVSLFWYQQALGQGPEFLTYFQNEAQLDKSGLPSDRFFAERPEGSVSTLKIQRTQQEDSAVYLCASSSDRRSTYEQYFGPGTRLTVT.

This clonotype was counted many times. The chain recombines TRBV24-1 with TRBJ2-1; 10 bases map to TRBD2. Germline values: CDR1 KGHDR, CDR2 SFDVKD. V shed 3 bases, J shed 7 bases, and the junction held 8 bases outside the gene matches. The CDR3 totals 16 residues. The CDR3 sequence is CATSDRTSGFLNEQFF. CDR3 DNA: TGTGCCACCAGTGATAGGACTAGCGGATTCTTAAATGAGCAGTTCTTC.

This clonotype has at least ten counts. This chain links TRBV3-1 with TRBJ1-1, with 7 bases matching TRBD1. The CDR3 contains 16 residues. Germline V gives CDR1 LGHDT, CDR2 YNNKEL (reference sequence). With V trimmed by 0 bases and J by 2 bases, 6 bases remained unmatched. CDR3 sequence reads: CASSQDGNRGNTEAFF. DNA for the CDR3: TGTGCCAGCAGCCAAGACGGGAACAGGGGAAACACTGAAGCTTTCTTT.

This clonotype was found many times. The J gene is TRBJ2-5, the V gene TRBV7-6; D gene uncertain. The CDR3 is made up of 11 amino acids. Germline CDR1 is SGHVS and CDR2 is FNYEAQ. Trimming stripped 2 bases from V and 4 bases from J, with 2 bases between. CDR3 in amino acids: CASSLIETQYF. Written as DNA, the CDR3 is TGTGCCAGCAGCTTAATAGAGACCCAGTACTTC.

This chain links TRBV7-3 with TRBJ2-1, with TRBD2 matching over 7 bases. This CDR3 is 17 amino acids long. The J segment lost 4 bases and the V segment lost 5 bases, leaving 14 bases of the junction unmatched. Germline CDR1 SGHTA, CDR2 FQGTGA. CDR3: CASSPQPGGGGYNEQFF. The CDR3, as DNA: TGTGCCAGCAGCCCTCAACCGGGAGGAGGAGGGTACAATGAGCAGTTCTTC.

V is TRBV9 and J is TRBJ1-1; the D is unclear. Trimming pared 0 bases from V and 4 bases from J, leaving 7 bases between. Germline V gene data show CDR1 as SGDLS and CDR2 as YYNGEE. The CDR3 is 13 residues long. CDR3 region: CASSVGSGTEAFF. The CDR3 bases are TGTGCCAGCAGCGTAGGAAGTGGCACTGAAGCTTTCTTT.

The chain couples TRBV20-1 to TRBJ2-7; 12 bases match TRBD1. Germline V gene lookup returns CDR1 DFQATT and CDR2 SNEGSKA (reference sequence). The trim removed 2 bases at V and 5 bases at J, leaving 7 bases unmatched. The CDR3 has 15 residues. This chain's CDR3 is CSARKPGQGAHEQYF. The CDR3 nucleotides are TGCAGTGCTAGAAAACCGGGACAGGGGGCCCACGAGCAGTACTTC.

A few counts support this clonotype. This chain uses TRBV29-1 with TRBJ1-2; TRBD1 is a possible D gene (6 bases). With 6 bases removed from V and 6 bases from J, the gap between germline ends came to 11 bases. CDR3 length: 11 amino acids. Germline V gene sequence: CDR1 SQVTM, CDR2 ANQGSEA. CDR3 loop: CSVWGRNGYTF. The DNA of the CDR3 is TGCAGCGTATGGGGGCGCAATGGCTACACCTTC.

The V call is TRBV5-1, the J call TRBJ2-7; D is undetermined. Germline CDR1 and CDR2: SGHRS and YFSETQ. The CDR3 is 13 amino acids. V was clipped by 7 bases and J by 0 bases, with 11 bases between them. The CDR3 DNA sequence: TGCGCCAGCGCCGACGGAGACTCCTACGAGCAGTACTTC. It specifies CASADGDSYEQYF.

V usage is TRBV7-6 and J usage is TRBJ2-5; D unresolved. Germline V gives CDR1 SGHVS, CDR2 FNYEAQ. This CDR3 is 14 amino acids long. V was shortened by 5 bases and J by 5 bases, with 15 bases between the two germline ends. CDR3 bases: TGTGCCAGCAGCCCCCTCCGAGTTACGGAGACCCAGTACTTC. It translates to CASSPLRVTETQYF.

V gene TRBV24-1 combines with J gene TRBJ2-3, with TRBD2 as a possible D gene (6 bases). CDR1 is KGHDR, CDR2 SFDVKD, per germline. The CDR3 is 14 residues long. V was shortened by 3 bases and J by 2 bases, with 8 bases between the two germline ends. DNA of the CDR3: TGTGCCACCAGTGATGGAGGGACCACAGATACGCAGTATTTT. This sequence encodes CATSDGGTTDTQYF.

This clonotype was counted a few times. The rearrangement joins TRBV5-1 to TRBJ2-7; D uncertain. The length of the CDR3 is 14 residues. Germline V gene sequence: CDR1 SGHRS, CDR2 YFSETQ. V lost 0 bases and J lost 3, with 10 bases in between. Written as DNA, the CDR3 is TGCGCCAGCAGCTTGGACAACACAGACTACGAGCAGTACTTC. It specifies CASSLDNTDYEQYF.

J is TRBJ2-7 and V is TRBV9; D is undetermined. Trimming removed 4 bases from V and 5 bases from J, with 16 bases in between. CDR1 and CDR2 from the germline V gene are SGDLS and YYNGEE. The CDR3 contains 14 residues. The CDR3 DNA reads as TGTGCCAGCAGCACCGGGCCCCAACCCAACGAGCAGTACTTC. Its protein is CASSTGPQPNEQYF.

This clonotype appeared a few times. V and J are TRBV18 and TRBJ1-2; possibly TRBD1 for D (5 bases). Trimming stripped 4 bases from V and 8 bases from J, with 17 bases between. Germline values: CDR1 KGHSH, CDR2 LQKENI. The CDR3 extends over 14 amino acids. CDR3 nucleotides: TGTGCCAGCTCACGGATCCCCCAGGGACGGGGCTACACCTTC. Translation: CASSRIPQGRGYTF.

This clonotype is a singleton in its sample. The chain combines TRBV30 with TRBJ1-1; D gene ambiguous. This CDR3 is 15 amino acids long. Deletions cut 5 bases from V and 5 bases from J, with 21 bases between. Germline lookup yields CDR1 GTSNPN and CDR2 SVGIG (reference sequence). The CDR3 bases are TGTGCCTGGGACCCCGGGATTACAGTTGAGACTGAAGCTTTCTTT. As protein: CAWDPGITVETEAFF.

The gene calls are TRBV12-3 or TRBV12-4 and TRBJ2-5; D call uncertain. The CDR3 is 17 residues long. V was shortened by 2 bases and J by 5 bases, with 21 bases between the two germline ends. The CDR3: CASSLSLGTPAEETQYF. The CDR3 DNA follows: TGTGCCAGCAGTTTAAGTTTGGGCACCCCCGCCGAGGAGACCCAGTACTTC.

This sequence joins TRBV25-1 and TRBJ1-1; maybe TRBD1 (6 bases). CDR3 size: 14 residues. CDR1 MGHDK and CDR2 SYGVNS come from the germline V gene. Deletions cut 3 bases from V and 4 bases from J, with 12 bases between. CDR3: CASSDLEGGTEAFF. The CDR3, as DNA: TGTGCCAGCAGTGACCTTGAGGGGGGCACTGAAGCTTTCTTT.

This clonotype has only a few counts. The V and J genes are TRBV7-2 and TRBJ1-1; the D is unclear. This CDR3 spans 15 amino acids. The germline V and J ends were trimmed by 7 bases and 5 bases, with 20 bases remaining between them. Germline-derived CDR1 and CDR2 are SGHTA and FQGNSA. The CDR3 DNA follows: TGTGCCAGCACCCCGCCGGGTCCCCAAAGGACTGAAGCTTTCTTT. It is translated as CASTPPGPQRTEAFF.

This clonotype was seen only a few times. The V and J genes are TRBV5-1 and TRBJ1-5; tentatively, D is TRBD1 (6 bases). The CDR3 covers 15 residues. The V end lost 4 bases, the J end lost 0 bases, and 11 bases lay between the germline ends. Germline CDR1 is SGHRS and CDR2 is YFSETQ. The CDR3 loop is CASSEQGNSNQPQHF. DNA for the CDR3: TGCGCCAGCAGCGAACAGGGCAATAGCAATCAGCCCCAGCATTTT.

This clonotype was observed a few times. The chain joins TRBV4-1 to TRBJ2-3; TRBD2 matches at 9 bases. CDR1 and CDR2 (germline): MGHRA, YSYEKL. The CDR3 is made up of 18 amino acids. V lost 3 bases and J lost 2; bases outside the gene matches: 12. The CDR3 is CASSQFFQRGADTDTQYF. The CDR3 DNA sequence: TGCGCCAGCAGCCAGTTTTTTCAGCGGGGGGCTGACACAGATACGCAGTATTTT.

CDR3 sequence reads: CAWSRDSYGYTF. DNA for the CDR3: TGTGCCTGGAGCCGGGACAGCTATGGCTACACCTTC. The J gene is TRBJ1-2, the V gene TRBV30; TRBD1 matches 7 bases. There are 12 residues in the CDR3. V trimming: 3 bases; J trimming: 4 bases; junction bases outside the gene matches: 2. CDR1 is GTSNPN and CDR2 is SVGIG in the germline V gene (reference sequence).

This chain links TRBV12-3 or TRBV12-4 with TRBJ2-1; possibly TRBD1 for D (6 bases). The V end lost 8 bases, the J end lost 5 bases, and 13 bases lay between the germline ends. This CDR3 comprises 13 residues. The CDR3 protein is CASQDRLDNEQFF. The CDR3 DNA reads TGTGCCAGCCAAGACAGGCTCGACAATGAGCAGTTCTTC.

The chain combines TRBV5-1 with TRBJ2-5, with unresolved D. The CDR3 runs to 13 residues. Germline V gene sequence: CDR1 SGHRS, CDR2 YFSETQ. V gave up 1 base and J gave up 0 bases, with 4 bases separating them. The CDR3 DNA is TGCGCCAGCAGCTTGCACGACCAAGAGACCCAGTACTTC. It codes for CASSLHDQETQYF.

This clonotype was detected only a few times. CDR3 sequence (DNA): TGTGCCACCAGTGATTTAGGGAAAAGAGAGACCCAGTACTTC. Amino acid sequence: CATSDLGKRETQYF. The chain carries TRBV24-1 and TRBJ2-5; no firm D call. The CDR3 runs to 14 residues. Trimming shortened V by 1 base and J by 4 bases, and 9 bases separated the two germline ends. The germline V gene encodes CDR1 KGHDR and CDR2 SFDVKD.

V gene TRBV5-1 combines with J gene TRBJ1-2; TRBD1 matches 9 bases. CDR1 is SGHRS and CDR2 is YFSETQ in the germline V gene. CDR3 length equals 14 residues. With 7 bases clipped from V and 0 bases from J, the junction kept 4 bases outside the gene matches. The CDR3 DNA reads TGCGCCAGCGGCAGGACAGGGGCTAACTATGGCTACACCTTC. Translation gives CASGRTGANYGYTF.

With regard to this clonotype: At one end, the junction sequence differs from germline, possibly due to a read error. The V gene is TRBV20-1, the J gene TRBJ2-1, with 14 nucleotides matching TRBD2. Germline CDR1 is DFQATT and CDR2 is SNEGSKA (reference sequence). The CDR3 is 18 amino acids. CDR3: CSASVGLAGGLNYNDQFF. CDR3 coding DNA: TGCAGTGCTAGCGTAGGACTAGCGGGAGGTCTGAACTACAATGATCAGTTCTTC.

This chain's CDR3 is CASSDYLTGELFF. CDR3 in DNA: TGTGCCAGCAGTGACTACCTCACCGGGGAGCTGTTTTTT. V and J are TRBV12-3 or TRBV12-4 and TRBJ2-2, with D possibly matching TRBD2 (5 bases). CDR3 length equals 13 residues. V lost 5 bases, J lost 4 bases, and 8 bases lay in between.